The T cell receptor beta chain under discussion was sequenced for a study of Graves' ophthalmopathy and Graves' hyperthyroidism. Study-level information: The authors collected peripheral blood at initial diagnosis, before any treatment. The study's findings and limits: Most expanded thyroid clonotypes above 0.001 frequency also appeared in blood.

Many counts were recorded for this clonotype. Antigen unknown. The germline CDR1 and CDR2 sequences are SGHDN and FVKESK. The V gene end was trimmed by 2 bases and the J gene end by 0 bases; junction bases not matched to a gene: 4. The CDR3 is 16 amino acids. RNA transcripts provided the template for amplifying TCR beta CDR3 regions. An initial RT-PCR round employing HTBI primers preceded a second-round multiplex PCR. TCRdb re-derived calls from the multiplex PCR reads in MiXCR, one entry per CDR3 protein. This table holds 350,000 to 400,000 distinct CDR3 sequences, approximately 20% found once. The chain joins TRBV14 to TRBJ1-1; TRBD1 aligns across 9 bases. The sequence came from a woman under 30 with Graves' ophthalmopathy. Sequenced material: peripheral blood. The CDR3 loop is CASSQRRDRVNTEAFF. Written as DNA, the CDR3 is TGTGCCAGCAGCCAACGGCGGGACAGGGTGAACACTGAAGCTTTCTTT.